This T cell receptor (beta chain) was profiled in a study of shared clonotypes between healthy human individuals. Overall study context: The study enrolled a couple of women and a few men aged 18 to 49.

Clones were read by immunoSEQ multiplex PCR, and TCRdb kept only the in-frame ones, dropping some. The sample has some 2,500,000 clones, around 92% seen once; the top ten hold around 0.38%. On this clone: Its specificity is unknown.

CDR3 length equals 11 residues. The germline V and J ends were trimmed by 6 bases and 5 bases, with 11 bases remaining between them. CDR1 DFQATT and CDR2 SNEGSKA come from the germline V gene (reference sequence). Findings and limits, study-wide: Compared with memory subsets, naive subsets generally had larger estimated richness.

This clonotype originated in a man younger than 35 in good health. Some clones in this sample may be carry-over from other donors' samples. The sample comprised naive CD4+ T cells from PBMCs. The subset here: CD45RA+ positively selected. This chain joins TRBV20-1 and TRBJ2-7, with a tentative D call TRBD2 (5 bases). The CDR3 nucleotides are TGCAGTGCCCCGGGGAGCGACGAGCAGTACTTC. The encoded protein is CSAPGSDEQYF.